The rows below give T cell receptor beta chains drawn from one sample of a study of CD8 T cells in Susac syndrome. TCRdb ran MiXCR on the immunoSEQ multiplex PCR reads and lists one entry per CDR3 protein. This sample yields 150,000 to 250,000 distinct CDR3 sequences, of which more than 90% are seen a single time; around 0.085% belongs to the top ten. The sequenced sample consisted of CD4+ T cells from PBMCs. The receptors stem from a human donor with multiple sclerosis. CDR3s include the opening cysteine and the closing phenylalanine or tryptophan. The D gene is left open where the match is weak. Clone sizes are given selectively: once, few, many, or a class where the clone is expanded.

j_call d_call clone_size v_call cdr3_length cdr3_aa
TRBJ2-7 . . TRBV20-1 14 CSARQGLTGDEQYF
TRBJ2-1 . . TRBV27 15 CASRGLPSSYNEQFF
TRBJ1-1 . . TRBV2 10 CASSDTEAFF
TRBJ2-1 TRBD1 . TRBV29-1 12 CTGQESYNEQFF
TRBJ2-7 . . TRBV27 15 CASSFSSESSYEQYF
TRBJ1-2 TRBD1 . TRBV20-1 14 CSAKNRDRAYGYTF
TRBJ1-5 . . TRBV29-1 13 CSVLDRKGQPQHF
TRBJ1-1 . . TRBV3-1 15 CASSQIVSGPTEAFF
TRBJ1-2 . . TRBV7-2 12 CASSLYGDGYTF
TRBJ2-7 . . TRBV3-1 12 CASSQVSGEQYF
TRBJ1-2 TRBD1 . TRBV18 16 CASSLGTGFSNYGYTF
TRBJ2-3 . . TRBV29-1 13 CSGSRGKRDTQYF
TRBJ2-2 . . TRBV3-1 14 CASSQAYNTGELFF
TRBJ2-7 . . TRBV7-2 15 CASSLASLSSYEQYF
TRBJ1-1 . once TRBV3-1 14 CASSQGPRTGAAFF
TRBJ2-4 . . TRBV18 11 CASSPANIQYF
TRBJ2-5 . . TRBV20-1 14 CSAYTGRGQETQYF
TRBJ2-3 TRBD1 . TRBV29-1 13 CSVRQGPQGLQYF
TRBJ1-2 . once TRBV5-6 11 CASSTYEGYTF
TRBJ2-7 . . TRBV12-3/TRBV12-4 16 CASSLWTPSRTYEQYF
TRBJ2-2 . . TRBV29-1 13 CSVELHFTGELFF
TRBJ1-1 . . TRBV5-1 14 CASSRAPENTEAFF
TRBJ2-5 . . TRBV7-9 12 CASSLVRETQYF
TRBJ2-3 . . TRBV29-1 14 CSVPSWYGTDTQYF